This T cell receptor (beta chain) was sequenced during a study of cytomegalovirus exposure and HLA in healthy donors. Overall study results and limits: When presence/absence was analysed, sequencing depth was taken to be roughly uniform across donors. A few chains tied to CMV proved CMV antigen-specific in vitro.

In nominal health when sampled, donors likely had unrecorded immune exposures nonetheless. The sample holds a few counts of this clone. The antigen is not known. This CDR3 spans 17 amino acids. Germline CDR1 reads SGHVS; CDR2 reads FQNEAQ. Trimming cost V 3 bases and J 0 bases, with 15 bases left between them. The PCR was carried out with 60 Vbeta primers and 13 Jbeta primers. This table comes from immunoSEQ multiplex PCR, and its TCRdb copy is limited to in-frame clones, with some not included. Here the sample spans approximately 190,000 clones, approximately 70% being singletons. The TCR was taken from a woman under 40 in good health and CMV-seronegative. The sample comprised PBMCs. The V gene is TRBV7-8, the J gene TRBJ2-1; D ambiguous. The CDR3: CASSFDLDQSSYNEQFF. CDR3 DNA sequence: TGTGCCAGCAGCTTCGACTTAGACCAGAGCTCCTACAATGAGCAGTTCTTC.